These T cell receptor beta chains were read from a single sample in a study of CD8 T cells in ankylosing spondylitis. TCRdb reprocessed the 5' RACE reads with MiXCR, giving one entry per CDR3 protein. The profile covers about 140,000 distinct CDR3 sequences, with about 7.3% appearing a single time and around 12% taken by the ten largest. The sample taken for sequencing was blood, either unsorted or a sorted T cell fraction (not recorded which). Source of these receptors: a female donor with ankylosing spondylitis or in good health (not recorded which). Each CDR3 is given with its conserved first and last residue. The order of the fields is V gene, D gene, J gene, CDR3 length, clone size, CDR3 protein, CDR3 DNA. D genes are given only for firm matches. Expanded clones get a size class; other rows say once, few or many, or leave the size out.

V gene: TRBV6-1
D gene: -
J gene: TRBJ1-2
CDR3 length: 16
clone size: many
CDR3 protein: CASRTWGAVISYGYTF
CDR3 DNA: TGTGCCAGCAGGACCTGGGGGGCAGTCATCTCCTATGGCTACACCTTC

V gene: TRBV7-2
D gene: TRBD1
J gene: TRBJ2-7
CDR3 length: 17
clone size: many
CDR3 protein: CASSLGTGTGGSYEQYF
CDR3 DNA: TGTGCCAGCAGCTTAGGGACCGGGACAGGGGGCTCTTACGAGCAGTACTTC

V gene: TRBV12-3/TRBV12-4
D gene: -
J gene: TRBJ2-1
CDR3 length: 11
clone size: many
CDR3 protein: CASKATNEQFF
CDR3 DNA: TGTGCCAGCAAGGCTACCAATGAGCAGTTCTTC

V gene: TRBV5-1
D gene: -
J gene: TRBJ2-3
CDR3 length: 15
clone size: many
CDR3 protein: CASSYGSPSTDTQYF
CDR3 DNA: TGCGCCAGCAGCTACGGCAGCCCTAGCACAGATACGCAGTATTTT

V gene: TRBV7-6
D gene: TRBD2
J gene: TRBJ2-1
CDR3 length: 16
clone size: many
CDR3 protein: CASSLASGGARNEQFF
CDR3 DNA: TGTGCCAGCAGCTTAGCTAGCGGGGGGGCGAGAAATGAGCAGTTCTTC

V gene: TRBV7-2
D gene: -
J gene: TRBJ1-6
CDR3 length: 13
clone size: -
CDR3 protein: CASSTMDGSPLHF
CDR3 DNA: TGTGCCAGCAGCACCATGGACGGTTCACCCCTCCACTTT

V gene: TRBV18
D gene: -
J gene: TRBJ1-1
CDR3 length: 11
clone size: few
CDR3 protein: CASSGQLEAFF
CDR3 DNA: TGTGCCAGCTCGGGACAACTTGAAGCTTTCTTT

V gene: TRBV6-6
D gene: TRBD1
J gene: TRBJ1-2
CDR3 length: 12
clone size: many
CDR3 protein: CASIQDREGYTF
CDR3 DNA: TGTGCCAGCATTCAGGACAGGGAAGGCTACACCTTC

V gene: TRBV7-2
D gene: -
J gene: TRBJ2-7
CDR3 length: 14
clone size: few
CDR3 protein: CASSFSRDRYEQYF
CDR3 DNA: TGTGCCAGCAGCTTCAGCCGGGACCGCTACGAGCAGTACTTC

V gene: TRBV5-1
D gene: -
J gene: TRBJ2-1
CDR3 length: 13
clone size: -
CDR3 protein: CASSLKSRQEQFF
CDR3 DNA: TGCGCCAGCAGCTTGAAGTCGCGCCAGGAGCAGTTCTTC

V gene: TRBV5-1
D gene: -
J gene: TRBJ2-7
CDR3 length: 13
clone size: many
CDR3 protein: CASSPPSVYEQYF
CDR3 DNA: TGCGCCAGCAGCCCGCCCTCCGTCTACGAGCAGTACTTC